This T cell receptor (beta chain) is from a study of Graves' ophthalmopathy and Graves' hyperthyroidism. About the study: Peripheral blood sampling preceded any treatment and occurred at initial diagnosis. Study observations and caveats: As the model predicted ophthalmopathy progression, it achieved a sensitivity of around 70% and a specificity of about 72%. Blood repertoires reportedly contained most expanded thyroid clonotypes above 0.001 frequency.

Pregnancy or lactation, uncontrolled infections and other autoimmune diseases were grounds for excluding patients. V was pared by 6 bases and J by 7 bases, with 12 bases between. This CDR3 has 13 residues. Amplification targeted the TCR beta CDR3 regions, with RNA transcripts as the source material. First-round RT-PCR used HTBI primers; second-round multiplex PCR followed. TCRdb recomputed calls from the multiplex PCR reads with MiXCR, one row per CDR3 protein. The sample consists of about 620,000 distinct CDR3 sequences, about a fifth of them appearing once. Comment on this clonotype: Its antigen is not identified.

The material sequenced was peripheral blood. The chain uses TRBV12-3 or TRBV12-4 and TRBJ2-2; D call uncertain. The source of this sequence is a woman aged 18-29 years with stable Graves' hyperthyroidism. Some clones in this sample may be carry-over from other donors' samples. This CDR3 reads CASSSKRNGELFF. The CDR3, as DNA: TGTGCCAGCAGCTCGAAGAGAAACGGGGAGCTGTTTTTT.